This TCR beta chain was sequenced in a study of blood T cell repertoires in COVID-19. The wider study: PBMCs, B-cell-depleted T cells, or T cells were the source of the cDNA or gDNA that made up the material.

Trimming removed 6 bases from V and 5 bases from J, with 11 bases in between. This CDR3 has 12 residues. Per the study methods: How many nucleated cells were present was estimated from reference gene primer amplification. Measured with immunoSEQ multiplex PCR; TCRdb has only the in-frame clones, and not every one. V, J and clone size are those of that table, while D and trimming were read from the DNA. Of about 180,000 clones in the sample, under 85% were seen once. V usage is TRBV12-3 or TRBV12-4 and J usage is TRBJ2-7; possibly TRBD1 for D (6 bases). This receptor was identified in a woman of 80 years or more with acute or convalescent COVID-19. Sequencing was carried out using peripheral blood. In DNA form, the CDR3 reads TGTGCCAGCAGACGACAGGCCCACGAGCAGTACTTC. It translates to CASRRQAHEQYF.